This T cell receptor (beta chain) was retrieved from a study of blood T cell repertoires in COVID-19. Study context: Acute and convalescent COVID-19 samples came from the United States, Italy and Spain. The analysed material was cDNA or gDNA that came from T cells, B-cell-depleted T cells, or PBMCs.

Per the study methods: For nucleated cells, counts were estimated from reference gene primer amplification. Assay: immunoSEQ multiplex PCR; the TCRdb copy retains only in-frame clones and omits some. V, J and clone size derive from that table, while D and trimming were established from the DNA sequence. The sample records 200,000 to 300,000 clones, 70% to 90% being singletons. Seattle participants joined during active infection and were tracked over time. This CDR3 is 16 amino acids long. The V gene end was trimmed by 2 bases and the J gene end by 3 bases; junction bases not matched to a gene: 6. Germline CDR1 is MDHEN and CDR2 is SYDVKM.

The chain has TRBV28 and TRBJ2-4, with TRBD2 matching 8 bases. The source is an older woman with COVID-19, enrolled during active disease. The sample comprised peripheral blood. DNA of the CDR3: TGTGCCAGCAGTTTACCCGGGAGGGCGGGCAAAAACATTCAGTACTTC. Protein product: CASSLPGRAGKNIQYF.